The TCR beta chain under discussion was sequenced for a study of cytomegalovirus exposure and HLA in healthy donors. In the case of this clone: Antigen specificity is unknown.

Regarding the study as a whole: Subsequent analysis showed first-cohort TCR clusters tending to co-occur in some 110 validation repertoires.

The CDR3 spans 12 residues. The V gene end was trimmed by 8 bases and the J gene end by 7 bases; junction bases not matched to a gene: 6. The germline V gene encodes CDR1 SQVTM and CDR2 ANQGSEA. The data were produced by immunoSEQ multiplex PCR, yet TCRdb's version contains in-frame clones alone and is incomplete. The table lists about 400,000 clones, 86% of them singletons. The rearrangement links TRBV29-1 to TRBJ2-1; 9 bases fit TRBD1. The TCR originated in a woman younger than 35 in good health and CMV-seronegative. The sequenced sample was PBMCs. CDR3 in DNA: TGCAGCTTCGGGACAGGGTGGAATGAGCAGTTCTTC. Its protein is CSFGTGWNEQFF.